This TCR beta chain was obtained from a study of CD8 T cells in Susac syndrome. Germline CDR1 DFQATT, CDR2 SNEGSKA (reference sequence). The V end lost 0 bases, the J end lost 6 bases, and 8 bases lay between the germline ends. The CDR3 has 12 amino acids. Random hexamers served to reverse transcribe about 0.45 to 1 ug RNA. TCRdb reprocessed the immunoSEQ multiplex PCR reads with MiXCR, giving one entry per CDR3 protein. Seen here are 200,000 or so distinct CDR3 sequences, approximately 96% observed once, and the top ten hold 0.075% to 0.1%. The chain joins TRBV20-1 to TRBJ1-2; the D is unclear. This TCR came from a human donor with Susac syndrome. Source material: CD4+ T cells from PBMCs. For the CDR3, the DNA is TGCAGTGCTAGAGATCAGGCGGATGGCTACACCTTC. Translated: CSARDQADGYTF.